Reported below is one T cell receptor beta chain. Its target is unknown. This sample is part of a study of a mutant IDH1 vaccine in newly diagnosed glioma. Some clones are missing from TCRdb's copy, which holds only in-frame ones; the method was immunoSEQ multiplex PCR. The sample consists of roughly 44,000 clones, around 86% of them appearing once. The time point denotes: week 35, safety follow-up. A single vaccine dose contained 300 ug of mutant IDH1 20-mer peptide, and topical imiquimod was used with it. Germline V gene data show CDR1 as MGHDK and CDR2 as SYGVNS. The V gene lost 8 bases and the J gene lost 3 bases, with 11 bases spanning the gap. The CDR3 runs 12 residues.

This specimen was PBMCs, taken from a glioma patient whose treatment included an IDH1 peptide vaccine. The TCR was taken from a woman aged 40 to 55 with glioma. Some clones in this sample may be carry-over from other donors' samples. The rearrangement uses TRBV25-1 and TRBJ2-7; D possibly matches TRBD1 or TRBD2 (6 bases each). CDR3 residues: CASSRGVYEQYF. In nucleotides, the CDR3 is TGTGCCAGCTCGAGGGGGGTCTACGAGCAGTACTTC.